This TCR beta chain emerged from a study of Ad26.COV2.S vaccination and SARS-CoV-2 variants. The overall study: Recipients of Ad26.COV2.S got it intramuscularly, once or twice 56 days apart.

General study results and limits: Whether participants received vaccine or placebo, their non-spike TCR breadth was similar. Considerable breadth of spike-specific CD8+ and CD4+ T cell responses has reportedly been documented following vaccination.

Data came from immunoSEQ multiplex PCR; TCRdb stores just in-frame clones and leaves some out. The table records hundreds of thousands of clones, around 89% of them present only once. Note on this clone: Its antigen is unknown.

As to treatment: around 19 received Ad26.COV2.S at low or high dose, single or two shots; about 5 received placebo; per-sample allocation not given. Following the first vaccine or placebo injection, samples were taken on day 63. Germline V lookup: CDR1 LGHDT, CDR2 YNNKEL (reference sequence). With V trimmed by 3 bases and J by 2 bases, 3 bases remained unmatched. This CDR3 spans 17 amino acids. The gene calls are TRBV3-1 (or the pseudogene TRBV3-2) and TRBJ2-2, with TRBD2 identical over 13 bases. The receptor's source is a person aged 18-60 years who received the Ad26.COV2.S COVID-19 vaccine or a placebo. The source material was peripheral blood, sampled in a trial of Ad26.COV2.S vaccine versus placebo. CDR3: CASSHGLAGANTGELFF. As DNA, the CDR3 is TGTGCCAGCAGCCATGGACTAGCGGGAGCTAACACCGGGGAGCTGTTTTTT.